The next 14 T cell receptor beta chains were all read from a single sample in a study of identical twins. TCRdb recomputed calls from the 5' RACE reads with MiXCR, one row per CDR3 protein. In the table there are around 280,000 distinct CDR3 sequences, under 9% of which are singletons. The same sample was also used in a study of yellow fever vaccine responses in identical twins.

The specimen was memory (CD45RO+) T cells sorted from blood. These receptors were obtained from a woman aged 18-29 years in good health.

This clonotype appeared a few times. The chain joins TRBV6-2 or TRBV6-3 to TRBJ1-5; D remains unclear. Germline lookup yields CDR1 MNHEY and CDR2 SVGEGT. The CDR3 has 13 residues. Trimming cost V 7 bases and J 3 bases, with 10 bases left between them. The CDR3, as DNA: TGTGCCAGCAAGGTACATACCAATCAGCCCCAGCATTTT. This codes for CASKVHTNQPQHF.

In its sample, this clonotype was seen a few times. The chain is built from TRBV6-1 and TRBJ1-3; 9 bases align to TRBD1. The V and J ends lost 6 bases and 3 bases, in that order; junction bases with no gene match: 6. In germline, CDR1 is MNHNS, CDR2 SASEGT. CDR3 size: 15 residues. CDR3 residues: CASSDTGGFGNTIYF. The CDR3 nucleotides are TGTGCCAGCAGCGATACAGGGGGCTTTGGAAACACCATATATTTT.

Only a few counts were recorded for this clonotype. The rearrangement joins TRBV28 to TRBJ2-7; 7 nucleotides match TRBD1. J lost 2 bases, V lost 1 base, and 5 bases had no gene match. Germline-derived CDR1 and CDR2 are MDHEN and SYDVKM. The CDR3 sequence is 15 residues long. The CDR3 sequence is CASSLYRTGPYEQYF. CDR3 nucleotide sequence: TGTGCCAGCAGTTTATATAGGACAGGTCCCTACGAGCAGTACTTC.

This clonotype was counted many times. This chain uses TRBV5-1 with TRBJ2-1; 9 bases line up with TRBD2. V gave up 4 bases and J gave up 7 bases; unmatched junction bases: 6. The CDR3 is 14 amino acids. Germline loops: CDR1 SGHRS, CDR2 YFSETQ. In DNA form, the CDR3 reads TGCGCCAGCAGCCCACCTCTAGCGGGAAATGAGCAGTTCTTC. This codes for CASSPPLAGNEQFF.

The gene calls are TRBV20-1 and TRBJ2-5, with TRBD1 as a possible D gene (6 bases). Germline V CDR1 and CDR2: DFQATT, SNEGSKA (reference sequence). The V end lost 4 bases, the J end lost 5 bases, and 20 bases lay between the germline ends. The CDR3 totals 15 residues. The CDR3 loop reads CSAKAGAAQGETQYF. The DNA of the CDR3 is TGCAGTGCTAAGGCTGGGGCAGCTCAGGGGGAGACCCAGTACTTC.

This sequence joins TRBV20-1 and TRBJ2-7; 11 bases map to TRBD2. This CDR3 spans 15 amino acids. Trimming cost V 6 bases and J 6 bases; bases outside gene matches: 13. CDR1 and CDR2 (germline): DFQATT, SNEGSKA (reference sequence). The CDR3: CSALAGGPVSREQYV. Here the CDR3 DNA reads TGCAGTGCGTTAGCGGGGGGGCCGGTCTCTCGCGAGCAGTACGTC.

The rearrangement joins TRBV21-1 to TRBJ1-2; the table's D gene call, TRBD1, was not cross checked with the DNA. TRBV21-1 counts as a pseudogene. The CDR3 has 12 amino acids. CDR3 bases: TGTGCCAGCAGCGACAGGGCGGGTGGCTACACCTTC. Encoded protein: CASSDRAGGYTF.

There are many counts of this clonotype. The chain couples TRBV24-1 to TRBJ2-3, with TRBD1 identical over 8 bases. CDR1 is KGHDR, CDR2 SFDVKD, per germline. The CDR3 extends over 15 amino acids. With V trimmed by 4 bases and J by 5 bases, 7 bases remained unmatched. The CDR3 is CATSDRPGGEDTQYF. CDR3 nucleotides: TGTGCCACCAGTGACCGACCAGGGGGCGAAGATACGCAGTATTTT.

V and J are TRBV3-1 and TRBJ1-2; D gene uncertain. Trimming removed 4 bases at V and 7 bases at J, with 19 bases between. Germline assignment: CDR1 LGHDT and CDR2 YNNKEL (reference sequence). The CDR3 spans 15 residues. DNA of the CDR3: TGTGCCAGCAGCCTCCCGTCGCCGGCCCAGTTTGGCTACACCTTC. It specifies CASSLPSPAQFGYTF. Complete variable domain (other parts from reference TRBV3-1 and TRBJ1-2): DTAVSQTPKYLVTQMGNDKSIKCEQNLGHDTMYWYKQDSKKFLKIMFSYNNKELIINETVPNRFSPKSPDKAHLNLHINSLELGDSAVYFCASSLPSPAQFGYTFGSGTRLTVV.

This clonotype occurred many times. This chain links TRBV20-1 with TRBJ2-7; the match to TRBD1 covers 8 bases. The CDR3 has 14 residues. After removal of 4 bases from V and 3 bases from J, the junction contained 8 bases not matched to a gene. CDR1 is DFQATT, CDR2 SNEGSKA, per germline (reference sequence). This chain's CDR3 is CSAKPPQGVYEQYF. DNA of the CDR3: TGCAGTGCTAAACCCCCACAGGGGGTCTACGAGCAGTACTTC.

The sample holds a few counts of this clonotype. The chain joins TRBV2 to TRBJ2-1; 15 bases map to TRBD2. Germline CDR1 SNHLY, CDR2 FYNNEI. CDR3 size: 18 residues. J gave up 2 bases and V 7 bases, and 9 bases lay outside the gene matches. CDR3 sequence reads: CASNTGLAGGGPYNEQFF. The CDR3 nucleotides read TGTGCCAGCAATACAGGACTAGCGGGAGGGGGGCCCTACAATGAGCAGTTCTTC.

CDR3 DNA sequence: TGCAGTGCTAGAGCTATGTCGGGGACTTTCAGTCGGGAGACCCAGTACTTC. Translation: CSARAMSGTFSRETQYF. J is TRBJ2-5 and V is TRBV20-1; tentative D call: TRBD2 (6 bases). The V end lost 1 base, the J end lost 5 bases, and 23 bases lay between the germline ends. Germline-derived CDR1 and CDR2 are DFQATT and SNEGSKA (reference sequence). The CDR3 extends over 17 amino acids.

This clonotype has at least ten counts. CDR3 sequence: CASRGTGGNIQYF. CDR3 in DNA: TGTGCCAGCAGAGGGACAGGGGGAAACATTCAGTACTTC. J is TRBJ2-4 and V is TRBV2; 11 positions match TRBD1. CDR1 and CDR2 (germline): SNHLY, FYNNEI. This CDR3 spans 13 amino acids. With 6 bases clipped from V and 6 bases from J, the junction kept 1 base outside the gene matches.

This clonotype was detected many times. The chain combines TRBV5-1 with TRBJ2-2, with D perhaps TRBD1 (6 bases). Trimming took 0 bases from V and 6 from J, leaving 9 bases between them. Looked up from germline, CDR1 is SGHRS and CDR2 is YFSETQ. This CDR3 is built from 14 residues. The DNA for the CDR3 is TGCGCCAGCAGCTTGGGACAGGTCTCCGGGGAGCTGTTTTTT. It is translated as CASSLGQVSGELFF.